Shown below are 14 T cell receptor beta chains from a single sample sequenced in a study of blood T cell repertoires in COVID-19. Libraries were prepared by immunoSEQ multiplex PCR; TCRdb keeps only in-frame clonotypes and omits some of them. Of hundreds of thousands of clones listed, 87% are singletons. Source material: peripheral blood. The receptors stem from a woman in her 50s who had recovered from COVID-19.

This chain joins TRBV5-4 and TRBJ2-3; D unresolved. Per germline, CDR1 SGHNT and CDR2 YYREEE (reference sequence). V lost 1 base and J 8 bases, leaving 8 bases between the germline ends. The CDR3 has 12 residues. CDR3 loop: CASSLNLATQYF. The CDR3 bases are TGTGCCAGCAGCTTGAACTTAGCTACGCAGTATTTT. Looking up the rest from reference TRBV5-4 and TRBJ2-3 gives the full variable domain: ETGVTQSPTHLIKTRGQQVTLRCSSQSGHNTVSWYQQALGQGPQFIFQYYREEENGRGNFPPRFSGLQFPNYSSELNVNALELDDSALYLCASSLNLATQYFGPGTRLTVL.

This clone was counted only a few times. The rearrangement uses TRBV11-2 and TRBJ1-5; no reliable D call. The CDR3 runs to 13 residues. With 4 bases removed from V and 5 bases from J, the gap between germline ends came to 9 bases. CDR1 SGHAT and CDR2 FQNNGV come from the germline V gene. Written as DNA, the CDR3 is TGTGCCAGCAGCTCTCAACGGGATCAGCCCCAGCATTTT. Its translation: CASSSQRDQPQHF. The full variable domain, with the rest looked up from reference TRBV11-2 and TRBJ1-5, is EAGVAQSPRYKIIEKRQSVAFWCNPISGHATLYWYQQILGQGPKLLIQFQNNGVVDDSQLPKDRFSAERLKGVDSTLKIQPAKLEDSAVYLCASSSQRDQPQHFGDGTRLSIL.

This chain joins TRBV5-1 and TRBJ2-7; the D gene is possibly TRBD2 (7 bases). This CDR3 spans 14 amino acids. Per the germline V gene, CDR1 is SGHRS and CDR2 is YFSETQ. Deletions cut 4 bases from V and 3 bases from J, with 14 bases between. CDR3 loop: CASSPTGGLYEQYF. In nucleotides, the CDR3 is TGCGCCAGCAGCCCAACGGGGGGCCTCTACGAGCAGTACTTC.

The rearrangement uses TRBV6-1 and TRBJ2-6; 7 bases line up with TRBD1. This CDR3 comprises 21 residues. Germline lookup yields CDR1 MNHNS and CDR2 SASEGT. The V gene end was trimmed by 0 bases and the J gene end by 0 bases; junction bases not matched to a gene: 14. CDR3 loop: CASSEAVLRGQADSGANVLTF. CDR3 nucleotide sequence: TGTGCCAGCAGTGAAGCGGTTTTACGAGGACAGGCAGACTCTGGGGCCAACGTCCTGACTTTC.

This clone turned up a few times. The V call is TRBV12-5, the J call TRBJ1-5, with D perhaps matching TRBD1 (6 bases). V lost 9 bases and J lost 8, with 20 bases in between. This CDR3 contains 14 residues. From germline, CDR1 is LGHNT and CDR2 FRNRAP. CDR3 region: CARRLLGQGKPQHF. The CDR3 nucleotides are TGTGCTAGGCGGCTCCTGGGCCAGGGGAAGCCCCAGCATTTT.

This chain connects TRBV19 to TRBJ1-1, with D maybe TRBD1 (6 bases). This CDR3 region has 14 residues. Trimming stripped 7 bases from V and 4 bases from J, with 16 bases between. Germline V lookup: CDR1 LNHDA, CDR2 SQIVND (reference sequence). The CDR3 bases are TGTGCCAGTATCCAGGGGAGGGATAGCACTGAAGCTTTCTTT. Amino acid sequence: CASIQGRDSTEAFF.

This chain uses TRBV9 with TRBJ2-1; 9 bases agree with TRBD1. The CDR3 is 11 residues long. Trimming removed 7 bases from V and 15 bases from J; junction bases left unmatched: 8. CDR1 is SGDLS, CDR2 YYNGEE, per germline. The CDR3 spells CASGTGTGLFF. CDR3 nucleotide sequence: TGTGCCAGCGGGACCGGGACAGGGTTGTTCTTC.

The chain combines TRBV5-4 with TRBJ1-5, with D uncertain. V was clipped by 0 bases and J by 8 bases, with 12 bases between them. Looked up from germline, CDR1 is SGHNT and CDR2 is YYREEE (reference sequence). The CDR3 covers 14 residues. The CDR3 protein is CASSLDGEAKPQHF. CDR3 coding DNA: TGTGCCAGCAGCTTGGACGGTGAGGCCAAGCCCCAGCATTTT.

J is TRBJ1-1 and V is TRBV21-1; TRBD1 is the table's D call, not checked against the DNA. TRBV21-1 is flagged as a pseudogene. CDR3 size: 16 residues. The CDR3 DNA reads TGTGCCAGCAGCAACTTGAAGGGGGCGCGTCCCACTGAAGCTTTCTTT. Translation gives CASSNLKGARPTEAFF.

The V and J genes are TRBV6-5 and TRBJ1-4, with D maybe TRBD1 (6 bases). V gave up 4 bases and J gave up 4 bases, with 13 bases separating them. The CDR3 totals 15 residues. Germline V gene lookup returns CDR1 MNHEY and CDR2 SVGAGI. In nucleotides, the CDR3 is TGTGCCAGCAGTTTACAGGGAGGGATTAATGAAAAACTGTTTTTT. Translating gives CASSLQGGINEKLFF.

The chain recombines TRBV6-5 with TRBJ1-4, with D possibly TRBD1 on 5 matching bases. This CDR3 is 16 amino acids long. CDR1 MNHEY and CDR2 SVGAGI come from the germline V gene. V was cut by 3 bases and J by 8 bases, with 19 bases left in between. The CDR3: CASSYSRIRGFEKLFF. The CDR3 coding sequence is TGTGCCAGCAGTTATAGCCGGATAAGGGGCTTCGAAAAACTGTTTTTT.

The gene calls are TRBV5-1 and TRBJ1-4; D is ambiguous. V was cut by 4 bases and J by 14 bases, with 21 bases left in between. Germline assignment: CDR1 SGHRS and CDR2 YFSETQ. This CDR3 has 14 residues. The CDR3 DNA sequence: TGCGCCAGCAGCCTCACCGGAGGGAACGCAGGTCTGTTTTTT. Residues: CASSLTGGNAGLFF.

The rearrangement uses TRBV6-6 and TRBJ2-7, with a possible D match to TRBD1 (5 bases). This CDR3 is built from 13 residues. Germline-derived CDR1 and CDR2 are MNHNY and SVGAGI (reference sequence). V shed 0 bases and J shed 7 bases, with 10 bases lying between them. The CDR3 sequence: CASSYSKGREQYF. CDR3 bases: TGTGCCAGCAGTTACTCAAAGGGGCGGGAGCAGTACTTC.

This clone was detected once. The chain employs TRBV19 and TRBJ2-1, with TRBD2 as a possible D gene (6 bases). The V end lost 6 bases, the J end lost 0 bases, and 27 bases lay between the germline ends. Germline assignment: CDR1 LNHDA and CDR2 SQIVND (reference sequence). The CDR3 is made up of 20 amino acids. CDR3 sequence: CASSDFRGEAGSSSYNEQFF. DNA for the CDR3: TGTGCCAGTAGCGACTTCCGAGGCGAGGCGGGGTCGAGCTCCTACAATGAGCAGTTCTTC.